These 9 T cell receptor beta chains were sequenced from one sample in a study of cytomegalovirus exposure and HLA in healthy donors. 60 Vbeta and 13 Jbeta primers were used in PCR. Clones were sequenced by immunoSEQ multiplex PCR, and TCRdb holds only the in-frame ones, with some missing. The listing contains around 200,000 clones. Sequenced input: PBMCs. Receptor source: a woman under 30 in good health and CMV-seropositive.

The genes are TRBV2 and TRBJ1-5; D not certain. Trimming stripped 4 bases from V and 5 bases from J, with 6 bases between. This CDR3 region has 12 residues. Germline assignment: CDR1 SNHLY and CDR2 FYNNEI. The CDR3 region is CASSVGDQPQHF. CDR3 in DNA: TGTGCCAGCAGTGTCGGGGATCAGCCCCAGCATTTT.

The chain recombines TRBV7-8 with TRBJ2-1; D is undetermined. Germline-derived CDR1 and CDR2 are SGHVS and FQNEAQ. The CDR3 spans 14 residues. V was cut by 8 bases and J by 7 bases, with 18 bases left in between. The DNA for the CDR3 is TGTGCCAGCTCGAGGAGAGGCCTGGAGAATGAGCAGTTCTTC. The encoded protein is CASSRRGLENEQFF. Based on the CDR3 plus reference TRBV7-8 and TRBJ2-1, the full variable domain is GAGVSQSPRYKVAKRGQDVALRCDPISGHVSLFWYQQALGQGPEFLTYFQNEAQLDKSGLPSDRFFAERPEGSVSTLKIQRTQQEDSAVYLCASSRRGLENEQFFGPGTRLTVL.

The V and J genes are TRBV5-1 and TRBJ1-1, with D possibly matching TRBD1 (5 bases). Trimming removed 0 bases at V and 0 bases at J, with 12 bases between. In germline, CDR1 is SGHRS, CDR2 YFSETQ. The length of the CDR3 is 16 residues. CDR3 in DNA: TGCGCCAGCAGCTTGGGGGTGGGGGGAATGAACACTGAAGCTTTCTTT. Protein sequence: CASSLGVGGMNTEAFF.

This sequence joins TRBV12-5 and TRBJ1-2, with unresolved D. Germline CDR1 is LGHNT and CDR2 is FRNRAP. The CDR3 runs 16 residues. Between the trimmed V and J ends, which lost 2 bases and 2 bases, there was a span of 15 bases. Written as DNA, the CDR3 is TGTGCTAGTGGTTTGCCAACCCTGGGCCCAAACTATGGCTACACCTTC. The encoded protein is CASGLPTLGPNYGYTF.

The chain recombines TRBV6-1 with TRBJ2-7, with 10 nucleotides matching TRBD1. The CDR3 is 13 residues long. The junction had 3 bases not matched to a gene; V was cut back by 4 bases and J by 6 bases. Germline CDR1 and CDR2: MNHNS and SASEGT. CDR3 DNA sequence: TGTGCCAGCAGTGCGGGACAGGGGCTCGAGCAGTACTTC. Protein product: CASSAGQGLEQYF.

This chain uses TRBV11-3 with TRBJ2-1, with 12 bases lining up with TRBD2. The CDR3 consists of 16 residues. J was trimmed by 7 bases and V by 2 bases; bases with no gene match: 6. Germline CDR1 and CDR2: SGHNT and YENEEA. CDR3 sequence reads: CASSLSSGGARNEQFF. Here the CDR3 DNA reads TGTGCCAGCAGCTTATCTAGCGGGGGGGCCAGAAATGAGCAGTTCTTC.

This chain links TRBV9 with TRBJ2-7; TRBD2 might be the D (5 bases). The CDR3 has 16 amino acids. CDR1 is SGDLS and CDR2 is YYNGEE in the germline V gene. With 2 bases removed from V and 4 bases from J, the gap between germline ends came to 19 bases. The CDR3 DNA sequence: TGTGCCAGCAGCGTCCACCCATCTCGGTGGAGGTACGAGCAGTACTTC. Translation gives CASSVHPSRWRYEQYF.

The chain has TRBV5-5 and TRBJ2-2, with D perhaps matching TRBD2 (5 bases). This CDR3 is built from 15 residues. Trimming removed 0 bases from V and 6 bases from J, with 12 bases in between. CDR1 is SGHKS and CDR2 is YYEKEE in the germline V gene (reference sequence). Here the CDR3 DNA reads TGTGCCAGCAGCTTGGGTGAAAAGGGAGCCGGGGAGCTGTTTTTT. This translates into CASSLGEKGAGELFF.

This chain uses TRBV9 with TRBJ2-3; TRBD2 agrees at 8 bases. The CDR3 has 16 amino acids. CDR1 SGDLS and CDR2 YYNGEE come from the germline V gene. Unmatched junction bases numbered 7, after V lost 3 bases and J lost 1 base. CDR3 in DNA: TGTGCCAGCAGCGCATTCGGGGGGGCTGGCACAGATACGCAGTATTTT. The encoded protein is CASSAFGGAGTDTQYF.